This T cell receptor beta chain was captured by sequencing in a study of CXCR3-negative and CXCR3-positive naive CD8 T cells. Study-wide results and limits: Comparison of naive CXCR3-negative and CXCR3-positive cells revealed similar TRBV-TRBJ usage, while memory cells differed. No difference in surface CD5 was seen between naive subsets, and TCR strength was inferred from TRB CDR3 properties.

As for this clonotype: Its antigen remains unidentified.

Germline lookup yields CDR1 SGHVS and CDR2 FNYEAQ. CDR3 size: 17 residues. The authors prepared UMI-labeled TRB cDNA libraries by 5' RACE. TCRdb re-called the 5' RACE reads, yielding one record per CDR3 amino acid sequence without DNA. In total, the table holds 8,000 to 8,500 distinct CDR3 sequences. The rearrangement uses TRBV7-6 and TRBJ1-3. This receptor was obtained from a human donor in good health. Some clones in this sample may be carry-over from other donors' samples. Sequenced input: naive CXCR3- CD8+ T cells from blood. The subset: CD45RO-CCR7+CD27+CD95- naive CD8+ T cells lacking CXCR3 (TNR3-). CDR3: CASSPGPLAATGSTIYF.